The 14 T cell receptor beta chains reported below all come from one sample, sequenced in a study of cytomegalovirus exposure and HLA in healthy donors. Amplification used 60 Vbeta primers and 13 Jbeta primers. The repertoire was sequenced with immunoSEQ multiplex PCR; TCRdb's copy has only in-frame clones and lacks some. The sample contains more than 150,000 clones, roughly 76% of which appear only once. The sequencing input was PBMCs. The receptors come from a middle-aged man in good health and CMV-seropositive.

This clone was seen at least ten times. V and J are TRBV5-6 and TRBJ2-3; D is perhaps TRBD2 (6 bases). Trimming stripped 2 bases from V and 5 bases from J, with 15 bases between. CDR1 is SGHDT, CDR2 YYEEEE, per germline. The CDR3 spans 15 residues. Here the CDR3 reads CASSLRGRGIDTQYF. CDR3 sequence (DNA): TGTGCCAGCAGCTTACGAGGGCGGGGAATAGATACGCAGTATTTT.

The chain combines TRBV30 with TRBJ1-2, with D unclear. There are 13 residues in the CDR3. Trimming removed 1 base at V and 8 bases at J, with 14 bases between. CDR1 GTSNPN and CDR2 SVGIG come from the germline V gene (reference sequence). DNA of the CDR3: TGTGCCTGGAGTGCCCTAGGACTGGGGGGCTACACCTTC. Protein product: CAWSALGLGGYTF.

The rearrangement links TRBV4-3 to TRBJ1-2; possibly TRBD1 for D (6 bases). Germline CDR1 LGHNA, CDR2 YSLEER. The V end was cut by 1 base, the J end by 3 bases, with 12 bases between. The CDR3 loop spans 15 amino acids. The CDR3 reads CASSQGRDNYYGYTF. Written as DNA, the CDR3 is TGCGCCAGCAGCCAAGGCCGGGACAACTACTATGGCTACACCTTC.

This clone was recorded once. This chain uses TRBV6-1 with TRBJ1-5, with D perhaps TRBD1 (6 bases). V dropped 5 bases and J dropped 1 base, with 12 bases sitting between them. Germline V gene sequence: CDR1 MNHNS, CDR2 SASEGT. The CDR3 consists of 15 residues. The CDR3 DNA follows: TGTGCCAGCAGTCTTACAAGGGGGAGCAATCAGCCCCAGCATTTT. Translating gives CASSLTRGSNQPQHF.

CDR3 bases: TGTGCCAGCAGCGTGGACAGCGCCTATGGCTACACCTTC. Translating it yields CASSVDSAYGYTF. V usage is TRBV9 and J usage is TRBJ1-2; a weak D match, TRBD1 (6 bases). The CDR3 is 13 residues long. Germline lookup yields CDR1 SGDLS and CDR2 YYNGEE. V lost 2 bases, J lost 4 bases, and 9 bases lay in between.

This chain links TRBV6-5 with TRBJ2-7; D uncertain. Germline CDR1 and CDR2: MNHEY and SVGAGI. The CDR3 spans 13 residues. Trimming took off 2 bases at V and 6 bases at J, with 11 bases between the two ends. The CDR3 DNA is TGTGCCAGCAGTTACGGATCAGGCCGCGAGCAGTACTTC. This encodes CASSYGSGREQYF.

This clone was seen more than once but under ten times. This chain joins TRBV7-8 and TRBJ2-3, with 13 bases that match TRBD2. The J segment lost 14 bases and the V segment lost 3 bases, leaving 8 bases of the junction unmatched. Germline V gene sequence: CDR1 SGHVS, CDR2 FQNEAQ. The CDR3 has 14 residues. DNA for the CDR3: TGTGCCAGCAGCTTGGGACTAGCGGGGTCAATAGGGTATTTT. Translated, it gives CASSLGLAGSIGYF.

The chain carries TRBV7-3 and TRBJ2-3, with D maybe TRBD1 (6 bases). Trimming took off 6 bases at V and 7 bases at J, with 14 bases between the two ends. Looked up from germline, CDR1 is SGHTA and CDR2 is FQGTGA. The CDR3 contains 13 residues. As DNA, the CDR3 is TGTGCCAGCAGGACCTGGGGGCTGTATACGCAGTATTTT. Encoded protein: CASRTWGLYTQYF.

This clone was detected only a few times. J is TRBJ2-6 and V is TRBV7-9; D gene uncertain. The CDR3 is 13 residues long. CDR1 is SEHNR and CDR2 is FQNEAQ in the germline V gene (reference sequence). The germline V and J ends were trimmed by 8 bases and 0 bases, with 5 bases remaining between them. The CDR3 coding sequence is TGTGCCAGCTGTCGCTCTGGGGCCAACGTCCTGACTTTC. It is translated as CASCRSGANVLTF.

This chain joins TRBV6-6 and TRBJ2-7, with 8 positions matching TRBD1. Trimming cost V 2 bases and J 0 bases; bases outside gene matches: 3. This CDR3 region has 15 residues. Germline V CDR1 and CDR2: MNHNY, SVGAGI (reference sequence). DNA for the CDR3: TGTGCCAGCAGTTACCCGGGACAGGCCTCCTACGAGCAGTACTTC. Translation: CASSYPGQASYEQYF.

The chain couples TRBV25-1 to TRBJ2-2; D unresolved. Looked up from germline, CDR1 is MGHDK and CDR2 is SYGVNS. The CDR3 consists of 14 residues. The V end was cut by 5 bases, the J end by 4 bases, with 11 bases between. CDR3 region: CASSLAGTTGELFF. The CDR3 region has the DNA TGTGCCAGCAGTCTGGCAGGAACCACCGGGGAGCTGTTTTTT.

This clone was seen once. The J gene is TRBJ2-3, the V gene TRBV19; 7 positions match TRBD1. V was pared by 3 bases and J by 5 bases, with 5 bases of the junction left unmatched. This CDR3 is built from 14 residues. Germline V gene sequence: CDR1 LNHDA, CDR2 SQIVND (reference sequence). CDR3 amino acids: CASSIDRDQDTQYF. The DNA for the CDR3 is TGTGCCAGTAGTATCGACAGGGATCAAGATACGCAGTATTTT.

The chain has TRBV7-2 and TRBJ2-1; maybe TRBD2 (5 bases). Germline CDR1 is SGHTA and CDR2 is FQGNSA. V lost 5 bases and J 0 bases, leaving 11 bases between the germline ends. The CDR3 has 15 amino acids. This CDR3 reads CASSPRTFSYNEQFF. The DNA of the CDR3 is TGTGCCAGCAGCCCCCGGACTTTCTCCTACAATGAGCAGTTCTTC.

V and J are TRBV28 and TRBJ1-2; weak D call: TRBD1 (5 bases). Germline lookup yields CDR1 MDHEN and CDR2 SYDVKM. Trimming shortened V by 3 bases and J by 1 base, and 9 bases separated the two germline ends. The CDR3 totals 14 residues. CDR3 DNA sequence: TGTGCCAGCAGTTTGGCAGGGTATAACTATGGCTACACCTTC. It encodes CASSLAGYNYGYTF.